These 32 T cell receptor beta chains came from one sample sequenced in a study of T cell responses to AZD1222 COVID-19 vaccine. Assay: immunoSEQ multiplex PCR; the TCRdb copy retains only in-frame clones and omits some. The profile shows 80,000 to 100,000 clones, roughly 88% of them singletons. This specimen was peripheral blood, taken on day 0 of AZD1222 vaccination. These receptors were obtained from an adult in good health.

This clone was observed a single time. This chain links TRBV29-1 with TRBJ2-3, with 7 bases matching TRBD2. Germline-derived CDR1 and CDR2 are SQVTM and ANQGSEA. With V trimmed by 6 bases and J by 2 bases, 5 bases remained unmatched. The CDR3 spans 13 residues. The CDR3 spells CSVSGINTDTQYF. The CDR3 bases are TGCAGCGTCAGCGGGATTAACACAGATACGCAGTATTTT.

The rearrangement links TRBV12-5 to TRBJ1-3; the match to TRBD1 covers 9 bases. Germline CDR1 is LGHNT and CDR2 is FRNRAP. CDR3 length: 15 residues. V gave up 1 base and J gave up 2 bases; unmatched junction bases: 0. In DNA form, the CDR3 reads TGTGCTAGTGGTTTGGGACAGGGGGCTGGAAACACCATATATTTT. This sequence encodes CASGLGQGAGNTIYF.

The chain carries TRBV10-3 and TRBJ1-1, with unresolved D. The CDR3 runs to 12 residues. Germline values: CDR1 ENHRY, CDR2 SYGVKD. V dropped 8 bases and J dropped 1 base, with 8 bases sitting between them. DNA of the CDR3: TGTGCCATCGGAACGACGAACACTGAAGCTTTCTTT. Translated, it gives CAIGTTNTEAFF.

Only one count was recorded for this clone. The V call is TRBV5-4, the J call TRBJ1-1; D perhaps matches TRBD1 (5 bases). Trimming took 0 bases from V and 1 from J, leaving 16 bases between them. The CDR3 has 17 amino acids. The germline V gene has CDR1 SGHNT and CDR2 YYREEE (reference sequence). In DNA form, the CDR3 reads TGTGCCAGCAGCTTGGCGCTGGGGGGGAGAAGGAACACTGAAGCTTTCTTT. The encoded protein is CASSLALGGRRNTEAFF.

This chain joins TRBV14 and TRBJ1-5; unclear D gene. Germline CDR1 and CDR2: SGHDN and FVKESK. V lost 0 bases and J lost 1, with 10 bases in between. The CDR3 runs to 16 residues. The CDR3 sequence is CASSQEGNGSNQPQHF. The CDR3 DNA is TGTGCCAGCAGCCAAGAGGGCAATGGAAGCAATCAGCCCCAGCATTTT. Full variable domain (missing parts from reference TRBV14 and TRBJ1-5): EAGVTQFPSHSVIEKGQTVTLRCDPISGHDNLYWYRRVMGKEIKFLLHFVKESKQDESGMPNNRFLAERTGGTYSTLKVQPAELEDSGVYFCASSQEGNGSNQPQHFGDGTRLSIL.

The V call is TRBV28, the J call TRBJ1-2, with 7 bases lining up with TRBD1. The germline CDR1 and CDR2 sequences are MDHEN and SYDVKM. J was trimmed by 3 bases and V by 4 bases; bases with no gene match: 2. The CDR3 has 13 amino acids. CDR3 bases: TGTGCCAGCAGTTCCACAGGGGACTATGGCTACACCTTC. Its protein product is CASSSTGDYGYTF.

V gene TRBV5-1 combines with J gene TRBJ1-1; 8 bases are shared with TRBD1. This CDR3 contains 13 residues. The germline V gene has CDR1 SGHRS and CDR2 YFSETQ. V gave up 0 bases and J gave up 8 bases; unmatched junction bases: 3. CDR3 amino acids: CASSLAGDREAFF. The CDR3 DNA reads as TGCGCCAGCAGCTTGGCCGGGGACAGGGAAGCTTTCTTT.

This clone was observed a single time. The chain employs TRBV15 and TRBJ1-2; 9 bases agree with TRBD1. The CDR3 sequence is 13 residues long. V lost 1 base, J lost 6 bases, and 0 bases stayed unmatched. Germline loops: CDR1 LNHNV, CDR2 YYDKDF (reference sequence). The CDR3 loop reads CATSRGTGDGYTF. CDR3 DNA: TGTGCCACCAGCAGAGGGACAGGGGATGGCTACACCTTC.

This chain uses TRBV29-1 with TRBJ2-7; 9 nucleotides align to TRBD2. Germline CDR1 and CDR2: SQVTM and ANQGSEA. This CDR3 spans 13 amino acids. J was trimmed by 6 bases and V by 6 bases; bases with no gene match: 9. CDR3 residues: CSVGLATYAEQYF. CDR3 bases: TGCAGCGTGGGACTAGCCACCTACGCCGAGCAGTACTTC.

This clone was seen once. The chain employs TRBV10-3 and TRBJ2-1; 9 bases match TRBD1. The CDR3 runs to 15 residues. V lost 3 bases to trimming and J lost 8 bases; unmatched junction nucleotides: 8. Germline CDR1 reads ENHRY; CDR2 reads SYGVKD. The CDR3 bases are TGTGCCATCAGTGAAATCGGGACAGGGAACCATGAGCAGTTCTTC. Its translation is CAISEIGTGNHEQFF.

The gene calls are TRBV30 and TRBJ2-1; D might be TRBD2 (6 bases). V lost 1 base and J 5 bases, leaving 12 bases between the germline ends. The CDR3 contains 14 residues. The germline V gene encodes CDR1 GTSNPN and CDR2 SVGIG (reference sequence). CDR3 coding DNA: TGTGCCTGGAGTGGAGGTTTAGCGGACAATGAGCAGTTCTTC. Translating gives CAWSGGLADNEQFF.

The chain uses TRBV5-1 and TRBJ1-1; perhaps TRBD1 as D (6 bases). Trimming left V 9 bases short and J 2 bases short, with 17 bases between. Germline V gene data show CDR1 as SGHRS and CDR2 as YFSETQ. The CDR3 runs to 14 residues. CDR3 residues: CATSTGGSNTEAFF. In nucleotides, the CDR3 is TGCGCCACCTCGACAGGAGGCTCAAACACTGAAGCTTTCTTT.

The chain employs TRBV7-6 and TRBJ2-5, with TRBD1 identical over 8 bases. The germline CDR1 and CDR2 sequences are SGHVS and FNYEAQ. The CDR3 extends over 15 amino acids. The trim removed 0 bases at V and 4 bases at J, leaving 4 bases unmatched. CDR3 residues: CASSLAWTGRETQYF. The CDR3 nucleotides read TGTGCCAGCAGCTTAGCGTGGACAGGGCGAGAGACCCAGTACTTC. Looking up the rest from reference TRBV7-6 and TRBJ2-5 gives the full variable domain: GAGVSQSPRYKVTKRGQDVALRCDPISGHVSLYWYRQALGQGPEFLTYFNYEAQQDKSGLPNDRFSAERPEGSISTLTIQRTEQRDSAMYRCASSLAWTGRETQYFGPGTRLLVL.

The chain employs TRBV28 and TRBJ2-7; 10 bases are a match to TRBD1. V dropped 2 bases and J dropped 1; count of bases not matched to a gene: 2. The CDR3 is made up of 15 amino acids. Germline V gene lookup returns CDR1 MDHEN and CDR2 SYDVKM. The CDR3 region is CASSLPGQGSYEQYF. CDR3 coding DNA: TGTGCCAGCAGTTTACCGGGACAGGGGTCCTACGAGCAGTACTTC.

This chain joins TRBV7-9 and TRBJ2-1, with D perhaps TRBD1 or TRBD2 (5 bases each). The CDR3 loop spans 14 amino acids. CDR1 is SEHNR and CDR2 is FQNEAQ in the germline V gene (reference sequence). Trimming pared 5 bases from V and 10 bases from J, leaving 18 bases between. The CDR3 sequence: CASSLGTDLSEQFF. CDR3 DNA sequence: TGTGCCAGCAGCCTAGGGACGGATTTAAGCGAGCAGTTCTTC.

The CDR3 sequence is CASSPRTGHSGNTIYF. The CDR3 DNA reads TGTGCCAGCAGCCCCCGGACAGGGCACTCTGGAAACACCATATATTTT. V and J are TRBV7-2 and TRBJ1-3; 8 nucleotides agree with TRBD1. Germline loops: CDR1 SGHTA, CDR2 FQGNSA. The ends lost 5 bases at V and 0 bases at J; junction bases unmatched: 6. This CDR3 is built from 16 residues.

CDR3 residues: CASSQMGLATDTQYF. DNA of the CDR3: TGTGCCAGCAGCCAAATGGGACTAGCGACAGATACGCAGTATTTT. This chain joins TRBV3-1 (or the pseudogene TRBV3-2) and TRBJ2-3; 10 nucleotides match TRBD2. Unmatched junction bases numbered 2, after V lost 2 bases and J lost 3 bases. The CDR3 contains 15 residues. CDR1 and CDR2 (germline): LGHDT, YNNKEL (reference sequence).

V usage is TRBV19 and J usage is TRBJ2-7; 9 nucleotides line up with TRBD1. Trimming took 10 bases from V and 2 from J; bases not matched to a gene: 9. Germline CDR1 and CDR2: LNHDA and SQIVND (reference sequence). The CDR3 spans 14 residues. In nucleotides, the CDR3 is TGTGCCACCGAAGAGGGGACAGGGCCCTACGAGCAGTACTTC. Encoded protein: CATEEGTGPYEQYF.

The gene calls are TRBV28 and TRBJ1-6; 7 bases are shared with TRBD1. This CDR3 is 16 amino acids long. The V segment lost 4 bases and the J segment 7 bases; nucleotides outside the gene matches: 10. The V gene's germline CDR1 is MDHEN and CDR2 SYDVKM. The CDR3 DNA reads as TGTGCCAGCAGTTCCCCCGGGACAGCCGAAAATTCACCCCTCCACTTT. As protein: CASSSPGTAENSPLHF.

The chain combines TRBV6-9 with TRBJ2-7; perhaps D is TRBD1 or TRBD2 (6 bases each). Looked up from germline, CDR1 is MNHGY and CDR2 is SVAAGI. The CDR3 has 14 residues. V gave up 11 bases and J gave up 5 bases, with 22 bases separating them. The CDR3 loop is CARGGRGENHEQYF. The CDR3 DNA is TGTGCCCGAGGGGGGAGAGGGGAGAACCACGAGCAGTACTTC.

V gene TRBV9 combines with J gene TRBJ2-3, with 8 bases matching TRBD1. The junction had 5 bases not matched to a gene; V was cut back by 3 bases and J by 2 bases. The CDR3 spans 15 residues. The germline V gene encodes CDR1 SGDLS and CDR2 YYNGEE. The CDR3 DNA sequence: TGTGCCAGCAGCGCACGACAGGGGACCACAGATACGCAGTATTTT. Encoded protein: CASSARQGTTDTQYF.

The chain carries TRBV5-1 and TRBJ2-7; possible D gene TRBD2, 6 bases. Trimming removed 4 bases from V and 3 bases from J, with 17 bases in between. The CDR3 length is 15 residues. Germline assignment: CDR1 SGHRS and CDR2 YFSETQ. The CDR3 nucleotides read TGCGCCAGCAGCACAGACCCCCGGGGGAGCTACGAGCAGTACTTC. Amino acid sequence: CASSTDPRGSYEQYF.

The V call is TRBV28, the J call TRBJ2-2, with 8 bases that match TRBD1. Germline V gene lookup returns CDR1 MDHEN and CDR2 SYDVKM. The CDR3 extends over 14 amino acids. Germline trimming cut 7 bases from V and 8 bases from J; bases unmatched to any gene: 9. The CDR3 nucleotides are TGTGCCAGCACTAAGGACAGGGTGGATGGGGAGCTGTTTTTT. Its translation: CASTKDRVDGELFF.

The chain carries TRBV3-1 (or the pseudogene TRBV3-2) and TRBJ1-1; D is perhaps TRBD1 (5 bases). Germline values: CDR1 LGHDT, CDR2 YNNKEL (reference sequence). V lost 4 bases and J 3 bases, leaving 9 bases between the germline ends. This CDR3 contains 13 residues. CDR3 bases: TGTGCCAGCAGCCGACAGCTCGACACTGAAGCTTTCTTT. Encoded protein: CASSRQLDTEAFF.

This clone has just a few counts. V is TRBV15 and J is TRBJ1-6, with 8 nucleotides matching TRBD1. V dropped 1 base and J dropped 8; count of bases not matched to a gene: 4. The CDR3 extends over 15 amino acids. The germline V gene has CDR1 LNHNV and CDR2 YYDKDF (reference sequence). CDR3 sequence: CATSRAAGGYSPLHF. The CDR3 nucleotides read TGTGCCACCAGCAGAGCGGCAGGGGGCTATTCACCCCTCCACTTT.

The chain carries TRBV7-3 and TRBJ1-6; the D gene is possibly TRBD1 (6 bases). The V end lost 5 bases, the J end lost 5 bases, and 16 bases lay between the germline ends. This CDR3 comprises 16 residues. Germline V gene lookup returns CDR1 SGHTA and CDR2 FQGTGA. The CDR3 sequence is CASSLFGGADNSPLHF. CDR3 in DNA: TGTGCCAGCAGCCTCTTTGGGGGGGCGGATAATTCACCCCTCCACTTT.

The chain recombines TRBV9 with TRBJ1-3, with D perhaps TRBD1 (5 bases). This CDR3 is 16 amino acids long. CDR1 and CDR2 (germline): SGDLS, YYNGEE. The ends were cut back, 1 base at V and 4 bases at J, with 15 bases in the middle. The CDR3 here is CASSVLGTQSGNTIYF. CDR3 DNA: TGTGCCAGCAGCGTACTCGGGACTCAGAGCGGAAACACCATATATTTT.

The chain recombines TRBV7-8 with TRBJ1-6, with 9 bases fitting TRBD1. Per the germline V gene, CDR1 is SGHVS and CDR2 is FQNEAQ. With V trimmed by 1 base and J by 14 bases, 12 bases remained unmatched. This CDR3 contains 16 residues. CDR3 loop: CASSLGVGTGQESLHF. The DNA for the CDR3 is TGTGCCAGCAGCTTAGGGGTCGGGACAGGGCAAGAATCCCTCCACTTT.

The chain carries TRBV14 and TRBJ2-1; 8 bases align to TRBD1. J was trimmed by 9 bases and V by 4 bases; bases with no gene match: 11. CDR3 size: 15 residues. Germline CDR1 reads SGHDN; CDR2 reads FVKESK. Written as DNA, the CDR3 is TGTGCCAGCAGCCGACGGACAGGGCTAAGGGTTGAGCAGTTCTTC. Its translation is CASSRRTGLRVEQFF.

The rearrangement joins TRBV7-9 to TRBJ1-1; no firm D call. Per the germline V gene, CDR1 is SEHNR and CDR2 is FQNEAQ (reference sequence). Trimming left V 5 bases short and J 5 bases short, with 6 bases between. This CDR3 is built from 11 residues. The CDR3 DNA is TGTGCCAGCAGCGCCGGAACTGAAGCTTTCTTT. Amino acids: CASSAGTEAFF.

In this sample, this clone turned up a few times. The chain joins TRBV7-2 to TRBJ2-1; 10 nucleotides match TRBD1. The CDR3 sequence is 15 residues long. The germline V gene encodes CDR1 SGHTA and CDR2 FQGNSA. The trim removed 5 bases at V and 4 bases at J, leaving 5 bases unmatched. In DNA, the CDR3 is TGTGCCAGCAGCCGGGACAGGGGATTTTACAATGAGCAGTTCTTC. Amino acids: CASSRDRGFYNEQFF.

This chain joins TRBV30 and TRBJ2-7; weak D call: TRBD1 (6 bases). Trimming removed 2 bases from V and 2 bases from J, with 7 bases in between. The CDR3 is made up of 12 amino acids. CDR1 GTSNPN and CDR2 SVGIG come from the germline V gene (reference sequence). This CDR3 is CAWSQGTYEQYF. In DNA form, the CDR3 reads TGTGCCTGGAGTCAGGGGACCTACGAGCAGTACTTC.